The 9 T cell receptor beta chains reported below all come from one sample, sequenced in a study of cytomegalovirus exposure and HLA in healthy donors. PCR employed 60 Vbeta and 13 Jbeta primers. Measured with immunoSEQ multiplex PCR; TCRdb has only the in-frame clones, and not every one. This table has 150,000 to 200,000 clones, 65% to 85% appearing once. Material for sequencing was PBMCs. The receptor source for this set is a man aged 35-49 years in good health and CMV-seropositive.

A remark on this clone: The same CDR3 is also encoded by other DNA sequences in this sample. This sequence joins TRBV27 and TRBJ1-1; 7 nucleotides match TRBD1. The CDR3 spans 14 residues. V was pared by 2 bases and J by 1 base, with 1 base of the junction left unmatched. In germline, CDR1 is MNHEY, CDR2 SMNVEV (reference sequence). The CDR3 loop is CASSLRQGNTEAFF. The DNA of the CDR3 is TGTGCCAGCAGTTTACGACAGGGGAACACTGAAGCTTTCTTT.

This clone was picked up a small number of times. The rearrangement joins TRBV6-1 to TRBJ1-5; D possibly corresponds to TRBD1 (5 bases). Germline lookup yields CDR1 MNHNS and CDR2 SASEGT. This CDR3 is 13 amino acids long. The germline V and J ends were trimmed by 3 bases and 6 bases, with 9 bases remaining between them. CDR3 DNA sequence: TGTGCCAGCAGTGAGTTGGGGGGTCAGCCCCAGCATTTT. It codes for CASSELGGQPQHF.

The chain employs TRBV11-1 and TRBJ1-1; D gene unclear. Looked up from germline, CDR1 is SGHAT and CDR2 is FQDESV (reference sequence). Between the trimmed V and J ends, which lost 5 bases and 1 base, there was a span of 23 bases. The CDR3 loop spans 18 amino acids. CDR3: CASSPVPPRASENTEAFF. The CDR3, as DNA: TGTGCCAGCAGCCCCGTCCCCCCGAGGGCCAGCGAGAACACTGAAGCTTTCTTT. Full variable domain (remainder filled in from reference TRBV11-1 and TRBJ1-1): EAEVAQSPRYKITEKSQAVAFWCDPISGHATLYWYRQILGQGPELLVQFQDESVVDDSQLPKDRFSAERLKGVDSTLKIQPAELGDSAMYLCASSPVPPRASENTEAFFGQGTRLTVV.

V is TRBV6-1 and J is TRBJ2-7; 8 nucleotides agree with TRBD1. V dropped 5 bases and J dropped 1; count of bases not matched to a gene: 7. CDR3 length equals 15 residues. Germline values: CDR1 MNHNS, CDR2 SASEGT. The CDR3 spells CASSFEGQASYEQYF. CDR3 sequence (DNA): TGTGCCAGCAGTTTCGAGGGACAGGCATCCTACGAGCAGTACTTC.

CDR3 nucleotides: TGTGCCAGCAGCTTAGGACAGGGTTGGAACACTGAAGCTTTCTTT. Translated, it gives CASSLGQGWNTEAFF. The chain employs TRBV11-2 and TRBJ1-1; 7 positions match TRBD1. With V trimmed by 1 base and J by 1 base, 3 bases remained unmatched. Germline values: CDR1 SGHAT, CDR2 FQNNGV. This CDR3 contains 15 residues.

The chain employs TRBV7-6 and TRBJ2-3; 8 bases are shared with TRBD1. Per germline, CDR1 SGHVS and CDR2 FNYEAQ. CDR3 size: 15 residues. The ends lost 5 bases at V and 2 bases at J; junction bases unmatched: 6. The CDR3 bases are TGTGCCAGCAGCCGTCAGGGGGCTCCCACAGATACGCAGTATTTT. Translation: CASSRQGAPTDTQYF.

This clone was counted once. The V and J genes are TRBV5-6 and TRBJ1-5, with D tentatively TRBD1 (6 bases). V lost 4 bases and J lost 7, with 18 bases in between. Germline V gene data show CDR1 as SGHDT and CDR2 as YYEEEE. CDR3 length: 15 amino acids. In DNA, the CDR3 is TGTGCCAGCAGCCTGGCCGGGACACCGACCCAGCCCCAGCATTTT. Translation: CASSLAGTPTQPQHF.

The chain joins TRBV7-2 to TRBJ1-4; 8 positions match TRBD1. J was trimmed by 3 bases and V by 5 bases; bases with no gene match: 8. CDR3 length equals 16 residues. Looked up from germline, CDR1 is SGHTA and CDR2 is FQGNSA. The chain's CDR3 is CASSLNPGQANEKLFF. The DNA for the CDR3 is TGTGCCAGCAGCCTCAATCCGGGACAGGCTAATGAAAAACTGTTTTTT. The full variable domain, completed using reference TRBV7-2 and TRBJ1-4, is GAGVSQSPSNKVTEKGKDVELRCDPISGHTALYWYRQSLGQGLEFLIYFQGNSAPDKSGLPSDRFSAERTGGSVSTLTIQRTQQEDSAVYLCASSLNPGQANEKLFFGSGTQLSVL.

The rearrangement uses TRBV13 and TRBJ2-3, with 7 nucleotides matching TRBD2. The CDR3 spans 15 residues. Germline loops: CDR1 PRHDT, CDR2 FYEKMQ (reference sequence). V trimming: 5 bases; J trimming: 2 bases; junction bases outside the gene matches: 7. The CDR3 loop reads CASSLRLANTDTQYF. The CDR3 DNA follows: TGTGCCAGCAGCCTCCGACTAGCCAACACAGATACGCAGTATTTT. Full variable domain (remainder filled in from reference TRBV13 and TRBJ2-3): AAGVIQSPRHLIKEKRETATLKCYPIPRHDTVYWYQQGPGQDPQFLISFYEKMQSDKGSIPDRFSAQQFSDYHSELNMSSLELGDSALYFCASSLRLANTDTQYFGPGTRLTVL.